Following are 29 T cell receptor beta chains from one sample sequenced in a study of blood T cells in healthy people across ages. The use of a sample-barcoded 5' primer and a J-beta primer mix characterized a second PCR of roughly 6 to 12 cycles. TCRdb re-analysed the 5' RACE reads in MiXCR, keeping a single row per CDR3 protein. The sample consists of over 450,000 distinct CDR3 sequences, 24% of them appearing once. The same data also went into a second study, on T cells of mothers and their children.

The sample taken for sequencing was blood. The source is a boy aged 5-17 years in good health.

V gene TRBV20-1 combines with J gene TRBJ2-7, with D uncertain. The germline CDR1 and CDR2 sequences are DFQATT and SNEGSKA (reference sequence). V was shortened by 5 bases and J by 4 bases, with 9 bases between the two germline ends. The CDR3 totals 11 residues. In DNA form, the CDR3 reads TGCAGTGCTCTGGATAGGTACGAGCAGTACTTC. Protein sequence: CSALDRYEQYF.

This clonotype has a handful of counts. The chain combines TRBV4-3 with TRBJ2-5; TRBD2 aligns across 8 bases. The better agreement between TRBJ2-1 and the DNA end casts doubt on the J call. The CDR3 covers 15 residues. Germline assignment: CDR1 LGHNA and CDR2 YSLEER. In nucleotides, the CDR3 is TGCGCCAGCAGCCAACTTTCGGGAGGGGACAATGAGCAGTTCTTC. It yields the protein CASSQLSGGDNEQFF.

This rearrangement joins TRBV6-5 to TRBJ2-2; D gene unclear. V gave up 6 bases and J gave up 8 bases, with 10 bases separating them. Germline V CDR1 and CDR2: MNHEY, SVGAGI. The CDR3 sequence is 12 residues long. The chain's CDR3 is CASSSQRGELFF. The CDR3 coding sequence is TGTGCCAGCAGCTCACAGAGGGGGGAGCTGTTTTTT.

This rearrangement joins TRBV20-1 to TRBJ2-7; D possibly uses TRBD1 or TRBD2 (5 bases each). The germline V and J ends were trimmed by 6 bases and 0 bases, with 12 bases remaining between them. The CDR3 sequence is 13 residues long. Germline values: CDR1 DFQATT, CDR2 SNEGSKA (reference sequence). The CDR3 DNA is TGCAGTGCCCATTTTGGGGGCTCCTACGAGCAGTACTTC. Its translation is CSAHFGGSYEQYF.

The CDR3 region is CASSLGRVDAGGLDYGYTF. CDR3 sequence (DNA): TGCGCCAGCAGCTTGGGACGAGTAGATGCAGGGGGCCTCGACTATGGCTACACCTTC. The V call is TRBV5-1, the J call TRBJ1-2, with 8 bases that match TRBD1. Unmatched junction bases numbered 16, after V lost 0 bases and J lost 3 bases. Germline lookup yields CDR1 SGHRS and CDR2 YFSETQ. This CDR3 has 19 residues.

This CDR3 is CASTRQGYGYTF. The CDR3 nucleotides read TGTGCCAGCACCCGACAGGGCTATGGCTACACCTTC. The V gene is TRBV12-3 or TRBV12-4, the J gene TRBJ1-2; 7 nucleotides match TRBD1. CDR3 size: 12 residues. Trimming cost V 7 bases and J 4 bases; bases outside gene matches: 3.

The J gene is TRBJ1-1, the V gene TRBV6-5; D is unresolved. The CDR3 has 16 residues. The germline V and J ends were trimmed by 2 bases and 0 bases, with 13 bases remaining between them. Germline values: CDR1 MNHEY, CDR2 SVGAGI. The CDR3 DNA reads TGTGCCAGCAGTTACGGTGTAGCGAACATGAACACTGAAGCTTTCTTT. Amino acids: CASSYGVANMNTEAFF.

The chain combines TRBV4-1 with TRBJ2-1, with 7 bases aligning to TRBD1. Germline-derived CDR1 and CDR2 are MGHRA and YSYEKL. V lost 5 bases to trimming and J lost 3 bases; unmatched junction nucleotides: 13. The CDR3 sequence is 17 residues long. The CDR3 DNA is TGCGCCAGCAGCAAAGGGACAGTAAGTCGTAACTACAATGAGCAGTTCTTC. It specifies CASSKGTVSRNYNEQFF.

This chain connects TRBV15 to TRBJ2-5, with 10 bases aligning to TRBD2. The J call may be incorrect, as the DNA end agrees better with TRBJ2-7. The CDR3 is 16 residues long. Germline CDR1 LNHNV, CDR2 YYDKDF (reference sequence). CDR3 nucleotides: TGTGCCACCAGCAGATCAGGACTAGCGGACCCCTACGAGCAGTACTTC. Amino acids: CATSRSGLADPYEQYF.

The chain links TRBV28 to TRBJ2-7; the D gene is possibly TRBD2 (6 bases). Germline assignment: CDR1 MDHEN and CDR2 SYDVKM. V was shortened by 4 bases and J by 1 base, with 17 bases between the two germline ends. CDR3 length: 16 amino acids. This CDR3 reads CASSYSLRGFSYEQYF. CDR3 nucleotides: TGTGCCAGCAGTTATTCCCTTCGGGGGTTTTCCTACGAGCAGTACTTC. Based on the CDR3 plus reference TRBV28 and TRBJ2-7, the full variable domain is DVKVTQSSRYLVKRTGEKVFLECVQDMDHENMFWYRQDPGLGLRLIYFSYDVKMKEKGDIPEGYSVSREKKERFSLILESASTNQTSMYLCASSYSLRGFSYEQYFGPGTRLTVT.

The chain recombines TRBV6-5 with TRBJ1-2; D unclear. The V end lost 4 bases, the J end lost 6 bases, and 9 bases lay between the germline ends. The CDR3 length is 12 residues. Germline lookup yields CDR1 MNHEY and CDR2 SVGAGI. As DNA, the CDR3 is TGTGCCAGCAGTTCCAGATTCGATGGCTACACCTTC. It codes for CASSSRFDGYTF.

The rearrangement joins TRBV12-3 or TRBV12-4 to TRBJ2-7; no firm D call. This CDR3 contains 13 residues. V shed 8 bases and J shed 0 bases, with 11 bases lying between them. This CDR3 reads CASFLYTSYEQYF. CDR3 in DNA: TGTGCCAGCTTTCTCTATACCTCCTACGAGCAGTACTTC.

This clonotype has a handful of counts. The chain recombines TRBV4-1 with TRBJ2-5, with 8 bases identical to TRBD2. The germline CDR1 and CDR2 sequences are MGHRA and YSYEKL. The CDR3 contains 15 residues. V trimming: 0 bases; J trimming: 5 bases; junction bases outside the gene matches: 5. The CDR3 bases are TGCGCCAGCAGCCAAGAGGGACTAGTGGTGGAGACCCAGTACTTC. This encodes CASSQEGLVVETQYF.

This clonotype has more than one count but fewer than ten. V is TRBV3-1 and J is TRBJ2-5, with TRBD1 as a possible D gene (6 bases). V dropped 4 bases and J dropped 4 bases, with 13 bases sitting between them. CDR1 is LGHDT, CDR2 YNNKEL, per germline (reference sequence). The CDR3 is made up of 14 amino acids. The CDR3 region has the DNA TGTGCCAGCAGCCCCAGGGGCGGTGGAGAGACCCAGTACTTC. Translated: CASSPRGGGETQYF.

This rearrangement joins TRBV29-1 to TRBJ2-1; 7 bases line up with TRBD1. CDR1 and CDR2 from the germline V gene are SQVTM and ANQGSEA. J lost 9 bases, V lost 1 base, and 9 bases had no gene match. The CDR3 extends over 14 amino acids. The CDR3 spells CSVEGGTASGEQFF. CDR3 coding DNA: TGCAGCGTTGAAGGAGGGACAGCGTCTGGTGAGCAGTTCTTC.

This clonotype was found a few times. The rearrangement links TRBV7-9 to TRBJ2-2; D could derive from TRBD1 or TRBD2 (5 bases each). Germline V lookup: CDR1 SEHNR, CDR2 FQNEAQ (reference sequence). The V end lost 5 bases, the J end lost 1 base, and 11 bases lay between the germline ends. The length of the CDR3 is 15 residues. CDR3 sequence (DNA): TGTGCCAGCAGCCCCCCGAGGGGGAACACCGGGGAGCTGTTTTTT. Translated, it gives CASSPPRGNTGELFF.

This clonotype was detected only a few times. The chain has TRBV25-1 and TRBJ2-5, with TRBD1 matching 10 bases. The end of the DNA fits TRBJ2-7 better, so the J call may be wrong. The germline CDR1 and CDR2 sequences are MGHDK and SYGVNS. There are 13 residues in the CDR3. The CDR3 spells CASSPRDRGEQYF. CDR3 in DNA: TGTGCCAGCAGTCCCCGGGACAGGGGCGAGCAGTACTTC.

This clonotype was counted only a few times. The rearrangement joins TRBV20-1 to TRBJ1-5; D ambiguous. Trimming took 5 bases from V and 11 from J, leaving 13 bases between them. The CDR3 totals 11 residues. Germline V gives CDR1 DFQATT, CDR2 SNEGSKA (reference sequence). The CDR3 coding sequence is TGCAGTGCTCTTATGGATGGGGCCCAGCATTTT. Translated: CSALMDGAQHF.

As to this clonotype: Sequence at one end of the junction differs from germline and may be a read error. The chain combines TRBV29-1 with TRBJ2-5; 7 bases map to TRBD1. This CDR3 contains 14 residues. CDR1 is SQVTM, CDR2 ANQGSEA, per germline. CDR3 coding DNA: TGCAACGTTGACCGAGGGGGCGCCGGGGAGACCCAGTACTTC. Encoded protein: CNVDRGGAGETQYF. The whole variable domain, filled in from reference TRBV29-1 and TRBJ2-5, reads SAVISQKPSRDICQRGTSLTIQCQVDSQVTMMFWYRQQPGQSLTLIATANQGSEATYESGFVIDKFPISRPNLTFSTLTVSNMSPEDSSIYLCNVDRGGAGETQYFGPGTRLLVL.

A single count supports this clonotype. V is TRBV10-3 and J is TRBJ2-5, with D possibly TRBD1 on 6 matching bases. From germline, CDR1 is ENHRY and CDR2 SYGVKD. Trimming cost V 11 bases and J 1 base, with 17 bases left between them. The CDR3 has 14 residues. The CDR3 DNA sequence: TGTGCCGTCTCTCCGGGACACCGCCAAGAGACCCAGTACTTC. It is translated as CAVSPGHRQETQYF.

The genes are TRBV9 and TRBJ1-1; no reliable D call. From germline, CDR1 is SGDLS and CDR2 YYNGEE. This CDR3 has 15 residues. V lost 2 bases and J 3 bases, leaving 14 bases between the germline ends. CDR3 region: CASSVSSSRHTEAFF. The CDR3 DNA reads as TGTGCCAGCAGCGTCTCAAGCAGTCGTCACACTGAAGCTTTCTTT.

This rearrangement joins TRBV7-2 to TRBJ1-2; 9 bases map to TRBD1. Germline CDR1 SGHTA, CDR2 FQGNSA. This CDR3 spans 13 amino acids. V shed 6 bases, J shed 6 bases, and the junction held 5 bases outside the gene matches. The CDR3 is CASSGTGLDGYTF. The CDR3 nucleotides are TGTGCCAGCAGTGGGACAGGGTTAGATGGCTACACCTTC.

This clonotype was seen just once. This chain links TRBV20-1 with TRBJ2-1; the D gene is possibly TRBD1 (5 bases). Germline V gene lookup returns CDR1 DFQATT and CDR2 SNEGSKA (reference sequence). Trimming pared 7 bases from V and 1 base from J, leaving 23 bases between. CDR3 length: 17 amino acids. CDR3 residues: CSVQSRWRQGSYNEQFF. CDR3 sequence (DNA): TGCAGTGTCCAGAGTCGCTGGCGGCAGGGTTCCTACAATGAGCAGTTCTTC.

This chain connects TRBV20-1 to TRBJ2-7, with D perhaps TRBD1 or TRBD2 (5 bases each). Deletions cut 3 bases from V and 3 bases from J, with 15 bases between. The CDR3 is 14 amino acids. Germline V gives CDR1 DFQATT, CDR2 SNEGSKA (reference sequence). The CDR3 DNA reads TGCAGTGCTAGTGACCCCGGGACGTACTACGAGCAGTACTTC. Amino acid sequence: CSASDPGTYYEQYF.

The rearrangement links TRBV7-2 to TRBJ2-7; unclear D gene. Deletions cut 4 bases from V and 5 bases from J, with 12 bases between. This CDR3 comprises 13 residues. Germline CDR1 is SGHTA and CDR2 is FQGNSA. The CDR3, as DNA: TGTGCCAGCAGCTCAGACATAATCAACGAGCAGTACTTC. This translates into CASSSDIINEQYF.

This clonotype occurred a few times. This chain uses TRBV28 with TRBJ2-5; D call uncertain. The end of the DNA is better explained by TRBJ2-7, so the J call may be wrong. This CDR3 is 13 amino acids long. CDR1 is MDHEN and CDR2 is SYDVKM in the germline V gene. CDR3 residues: CASSSATIDEQYF. The CDR3 nucleotides are TGTGCCAGCAGTTCAGCGACCATCGACGAGCAGTACTTC.

This clonotype was counted only a few times. CDR3 DNA sequence: TGTGCCAGCAGCCAACTCGGTGGAGTTCGTTTGGTGGAGCTGTTTTTT. Translation gives CASSQLGGVRLVELFF. This rearrangement joins TRBV3-1 to TRBJ2-2; D unclear. The CDR3 is 16 residues long. V lost 2 bases to trimming and J lost 10 bases, with 20 bases between them. Germline V gene lookup returns CDR1 LGHDT and CDR2 YNNKEL (reference sequence).

This chain links TRBV9 with TRBJ1-1; 9 bases align to TRBD1. V lost 4 bases and J lost 6; bases outside the gene matches: 10. This CDR3 has 15 amino acids. The germline CDR1 and CDR2 sequences are SGDLS and YYNGEE. CDR3 bases: TGTGCCAGCAGCCCCGGACAGGGGAGAAGGGCTGAAGCTTTCTTT. This translates into CASSPGQGRRAEAFF. The variable domain in full, completed from reference TRBV9 and TRBJ1-1, reads DSGVTQTPKHLITATGQRVTLRCSPRSGDLSVYWYQQSLDQGLQFLIQYYNGEERAKGNILERFSAQQFPDLHSELNLSSLELGDSALYFCASSPGQGRRAEAFFGQGTRLTVV.

The table lists this clonotype with a few counts. This may arise from a read error, as a much more abundant clone is one base away. This rearrangement joins TRBV9 to TRBJ2-7; possibly TRBD1 for D (5 bases). The CDR3 consists of 16 residues. Germline V gene sequence: CDR1 SGDLS, CDR2 YYNGEE. The CDR3 DNA is TGTGCCAGCAGCGCCTCCCCGGACACGTTTTTCGGCGAGCAGCACTTC. Encoded protein: CASSASPDTFFGEQHF. Using reference TRBV9 and TRBJ2-7 for the parts outside the CDR3, the full variable domain is DSGVTQTPKHLITATGQRVTLRCSPRSGDLSVYWYQQSLDQGLQFLIQYYNGEERAKGNILERFSAQQFPDLHSELNLSSLELGDSALYFCASSASPDTFFGEQHFGPGTRLTVT.